Listed below are T cell receptor beta chains from one sample, sequenced in a study of response to subunit inactivated influenza vaccine. TCRdb analysed the RT-PCR reads with MiXCR anew, one entry per CDR3 protein. The sample records 400,000 to 650,000 distinct CDR3 sequences, less than 7.5% being singletons. This specimen was PBMCs from blood, taken 23 to 25 months after vaccination. The receptors were gathered from a man between 45 and 75 years old who received an inactivated influenza vaccine. The CDR3 runs from the conserved cysteine through the conserved F or W. D genes are given only for firm matches. Size tells how often a clone was seen (once, few, many) or the class of an expanded clone, and some rows leave it out.

D gene,CDR3 length,V gene,J gene,clone size,CDR3 protein,CDR3 DNA
TRBD1,14,TRBV29-1,TRBJ2-1,many,CSAGQGSLVDEQFF,TGCAGCGCAGGACAGGGGAGTTTGGTGGATGAGCAGTTCTTC
TRBD1,15,TRBV12-3/TRBV12-4,TRBJ2-5,few,CASRQTGGHQETQYF,TGTGCCAGCAGACAGACAGGGGGTCACCAAGAGACCCAGTACTTC
-,12,TRBV6-6,TRBJ2-3,few,CAGGSGGDTQYF,TGTGCCGGGGGTTCAGGTGGGGATACGCAGTATTTT
TRBD1,14,TRBV29-1,TRBJ1-1,-,CSAAPGQGETEAFF,TGCAGCGCCGCGCCGGGACAGGGGGAGACTGAAGCTTTCTTT
-,16,TRBV6-5,TRBJ1-4,few,CASSSYDRGAGEKLFF,TGTGCCAGCAGTTCCTACGACAGAGGGGCGGGTGAAAAACTGTTTTTT
-,15,TRBV12-3/TRBV12-4,TRBJ1-1,-,CASSPALGGRTEAFF,TGTGCCAGCAGTCCCGCCCTTGGAGGCCGGACTGAAGCTTTCTTT
TRBD2,14,TRBV6-1,TRBJ2-7,many,CASSRGTTSYEQYF,TGTGCCAGCAGCAGAGGGACTACCTCCTACGAGCAGTACTTC
-,13,TRBV12-3/TRBV12-4,TRBJ1-1,few,CASSFRPYTEAFF,TGTGCCAGCAGTTTCCGGCCCTACACTGAAGCTTTCTTT
TRBD2,13,TRBV12-3/TRBV12-4,TRBJ2-7,-,CASSGLDQGEQYF,TGTGCCAGCAGTGGACTAGATCAAGGCGAGCAGTACTTC
-,12,TRBV29-1,TRBJ2-1,many,CSSLAGVNEQFF,TGCAGCTCCCTGGCCGGGGTCAATGAGCAGTTCTTC
-,15,TRBV15,TRBJ2-6,many,CATSRASPGANVLTF,TGTGCCACCAGCAGAGCATCCCCTGGGGCCAACGTCCTGACTTTC
TRBD2,18,TRBV28,TRBJ2-3,few,CASSLSSYNSGSTDTQYF,TGTGCCAGCAGTTTATCCAGCTATAATAGCGGGAGCACAGATACGCAGTATTTT
-,15,TRBV3-1,TRBJ1-3,few,CASSPQVFSGNTIYF,TGTGCCAGCAGCCCCCAGGTATTCTCTGGAAACACCATATATTTT
-,13,TRBV21-1,TRBJ2-7,many,CASSNDVSYEQYF,TGTGCCAGCAGCAATGATGTCTCTTACGAGCAGTACTTC
TRBD1,15,TRBV20-1,TRBJ1-1,many,CSARPETGGRTEAFF,TGCAGTGCTAGACCTGAGACAGGGGGGAGGACTGAAGCTTTCTTT
-,14,TRBV3-1,TRBJ2-1,few,CASSQVRTGNEQFF,TGTGCCAGCAGCCAAGTACGAACTGGCAATGAGCAGTTCTTC
-,12,TRBV5-1,TRBJ2-1,many,CASSLPDNEQFF,TGCGCCAGCAGCCTCCCGGACAATGAGCAGTTCTTC
-,14,TRBV28,TRBJ2-2,many,CASSFSRATGELFF,TGTGCCAGCAGTTTTTCCAGAGCTACCGGGGAGCTGTTTTTT
-,14,TRBV4-3,TRBJ1-2,-,CASSQGRGPEGYTF,TGCGCCAGCAGCCAAGGAAGGGGCCCCGAGGGCTACACCTTC
-,16,TRBV6-2/TRBV6-3,TRBJ1-1,-,CASSYGDHRGNTEAFF,TGTGCCAGCAGTTACGGAGATCACCGGGGGAACACTGAAGCTTTCTTT
-,20,TRBV7-6,TRBJ1-3,few,CASSLVNRQPSRDSGNTIYF,TGTGCCAGCAGCTTAGTTAATCGACAGCCCTCCAGAGACTCTGGAAACACCATATATTTT
TRBD2,13,TRBV20-1,TRBJ2-7,-,CSATSGGAYEQYF,TGCAGTGCTACTAGCGGGGGGGCGTACGAGCAGTACTTC
TRBD1,13,TRBV10-3,TRBJ2-2,few,CAIQGQGTGELFF,TGTGCCATCCAAGGACAGGGAACCGGGGAGCTGTTTTTT
TRBD1,15,TRBV28,TRBJ1-4,-,CASSLQGASREKLFF,TGTGCCAGCAGCTTACAGGGGGCGAGCCGAGAAAAACTGTTTTTT
-,17,TRBV18,TRBJ1-1,few,CASSPPSGGRMNTEAFF,TGTGCCAGCTCACCACCGTCGGGGGGCAGAATGAACACTGAAGCTTTCTTT
TRBD2,18,TRBV4-2,TRBJ2-1,-,CASSSRLSVAGSYNEQFF,TGTGCCAGCAGCTCCCGCTTGTCAGTAGCGGGTTCCTACAATGAGCAGTTCTTC
TRBD2,15,TRBV4-3,TRBJ2-1,-,CASSLTSESYNEQFF,TGCGCCAGCAGCCTAACTAGCGAATCCTACAATGAGCAGTTCTTC
-,13,TRBV5-1,TRBJ1-2,many,CASKTRPLGGYTF,TGCGCCAGCAAGACCAGACCTCTGGGAGGCTACACCTTC
-,15,TRBV3-1,TRBJ1-4,few,CASSQDRAGSEKLFF,TGTGCCAGCAGCCAAGATCGGGCAGGGAGTGAAAAACTGTTTTTT
-,15,TRBV18,TRBJ1-1,-,CASSPPRGGSTEAFF,TGTGCCAGCTCACCACCGCGGGGCGGGAGCACTGAAGCTTTCTTT
TRBD2,19,TRBV20-1,TRBJ2-1,-,CSARARGGATSVTYNEQFF,TGCAGTGCTAGAGCCCGGGGGGGAGCGACTAGCGTTACCTACAATGAGCAGTTCTTC
TRBD1,15,TRBV7-6,TRBJ2-7,few,CASRSGTGGSYEQYF,TGTGCCAGCAGGTCCGGGACAGGGGGCTCCTACGAGCAGTACTTC
TRBD2,18,TRBV20-1,TRBJ2-1,-,CRAGDPSGGSSSYNEQFF,TGCAGGGCCGGGGACCCTAGCGGGGGGTCCAGCTCCTACAATGAGCAGTTCTTC
-,16,TRBV5-1,TRBJ2-1,few,CASRKGLRSSYNEQFF,TGCGCCAGCAGAAAGGGACTTCGAAGCTCCTACAATGAGCAGTTCTTC
TRBD1,15,TRBV20-1,TRBJ1-6,-,CSAEPRQGRASPLHF,TGCAGTGCTGAACCACGACAGGGACGTGCTTCACCCCTCCACTTT
TRBD1,13,TRBV30,TRBJ1-5,many,CAWTGGGNQPQHF,TGTGCCTGGACAGGGGGTGGCAATCAGCCCCAGCATTTT
TRBD1,15,TRBV20-1,TRBJ1-1,-,CSAGIRDRGFKEAFF,TGCAGTGCCGGCATCCGGGACAGGGGGTTTAAAGAAGCTTTCTTT
TRBD2,14,TRBV3-1,TRBJ2-1,few,CASSQRGGDNEQFF,TGTGCCAGCAGCCAACGCGGGGGAGACAATGAGCAGTTCTTC
-,13,TRBV20-1,TRBJ2-5,many,CSAKDSSQETQYF,TGCAGTGCTAAAGACAGCAGCCAAGAGACCCAGTACTTC
-,13,TRBV3-1,TRBJ1-1,many,CASSSTGSTEAFF,TGTGCCAGCAGTTCAACAGGGAGTACTGAAGCTTTCTTT
TRBD2,15,TRBV20-1,TRBJ2-1,few,CSARERLAGGNEQFF,TGCAGTGCTAGAGAAAGACTAGCGGGGGGCAATGAGCAGTTCTTC
TRBD1,11,TRBV20-1,TRBJ2-7,many,CSAREGGQGNF,TGCAGTGCTAGAGAAGGAGGACAGGGTAACTTC
-,15,TRBV27,TRBJ2-1,many,CASSLQVVRGNEQFF,TGTGCCAGCAGCCTACAGGTAGTGAGGGGCAATGAGCAGTTCTTC
-,14,TRBV12-3/TRBV12-4,TRBJ2-1,many,CASRSAGGYYEQFF,TGTGCCAGCCGGTCTGCCGGGGGTTACTATGAGCAGTTCTTC
-,14,TRBV10-3,TRBJ2-5,few,CAISPAGSRETQYF,TGTGCCATCAGCCCGGCGGGTAGCAGAGAGACCCAGTACTTC
-,15,TRBV4-3,TRBJ2-1,few,CASSHPGASYNEQFF,TGCGCCAGCAGCCACCCGGGGGCTTCCTACAATGAGCAGTTCTTC
TRBD1,18,TRBV27,TRBJ2-4,many,CASSPGTVTPLAKNIQYF,TGTGCCAGCAGCCCCGGGACAGTGACTCCTCTAGCCAAAAACATTCAGTACTTC
TRBD1,15,TRBV2,TRBJ2-2,-,CASIRDREVFGELFF,TGTGCCAGCATCAGGGACAGGGAGGTTTTCGGGGAGCTGTTTTTT
TRBD1,15,TRBV6-2/TRBV6-3,TRBJ2-7,few,CASSSSGQGKTEQYF,TGTGCCAGCAGTTCCAGCGGACAGGGCAAGACCGAGCAGTACTTC
TRBD1,15,TRBV5-1,TRBJ2-1,many,CASSLGTGGYNEQFF,TGCGCCAGCAGCCTCGGGACAGGCGGGTACAATGAGCAGTTCTTC
-,16,TRBV12-3/TRBV12-4,TRBJ2-3,many,CASSLTAGINTDTQYF,TGTGCCAGCAGTTTAACTGCAGGGATAAACACAGATACGCAGTATTTT
TRBD2,14,TRBV28,TRBJ2-7,few,CASIKLAGSHEQYF,TGTGCCAGCATCAAACTAGCGGGAAGTCACGAGCAGTACTTC
-,15,TRBV3-1,TRBJ1-6,-,CASSPRDAYNSPLHF,TGTGCCAGCAGCCCCCGGGACGCTTATAATTCACCCCTCCACTTT
-,17,TRBV4-2,TRBJ1-1,-,CASSQVPRFTVNTEAFF,TGTGCCAGCAGCCAAGTCCCAAGATTCACAGTGAACACTGAAGCTTTCTTT